Listed below are T cell receptor beta chains from one sample, sequenced in a study of cytomegalovirus exposure and HLA in healthy donors. Data came from immunoSEQ multiplex PCR; TCRdb stores just in-frame clones and leaves some out. The table includes 150,000 to 180,000 clones, 80% detected once. Sequencing input: PBMCs. These receptors were collected from a woman aged 40 to 50 in good health and CMV-seropositive. CDR3s include the opening cysteine and the closing phenylalanine or tryptophan.

TRBV5-8,TRBJ2-1,CASSLGDVGGSYDNEQFF
TRBV5-1,TRBJ2-1,CASRTSPPSYNEQFF
TRBV19,TRBJ2-4,CASSISGVAVKNIQYF
TRBV7-3,TRBJ2-5,CASSIGQARQETQYF
TRBV7-2,TRBJ2-1,CASSLSGRGVNEQFF
TRBV27,TRBJ2-3,CASSTEREGETDTQYF
TRBV27,TRBJ2-7,CASSFGNAYEQYF
TRBV5-8,TRBJ2-2,CASSLGTNTGELFF
TRBV14,TRBJ2-5,CASSQSIAKGEETQYF
TRBV10-3,TRBJ1-5,CAVSESGHSNQPQHF
TRBV5-1,TRBJ2-3,CASSLALAGVSDADTQYF
TRBV18,TRBJ1-5,CASSPGQGNQPQHF
TRBV19,TRBJ2-6,CASSLGQGARNHVLTF
TRBV5-1,TRBJ2-1,CASSSNRAGASYNEQFF
TRBV29-1,TRBJ1-3,CSVYEASGNTIYF
TRBV18,TRBJ2-3,CASCTRSSKTDTQYF
TRBV7-2,TRBJ1-2,CASSLQGFHGYTF
TRBV7-9,TRBJ2-3,CSSVLGGDTQYF
TRBV9,TRBJ2-7,CASSGNILSGRANEQYF
TRBV7-3,TRBJ2-1,CASSEGLALSEQFF
TRBV11-2,TRBJ2-5,CASSQGLQETQYF
TRBV5-6,TRBJ2-1,CASTLYNEQFF
TRBV19,TRBJ2-1,CASSRTSGRGNEQFF
TRBV30,TRBJ2-2,CAWSGRNTGELFF
TRBV11-2,TRBJ2-3,CASSFRQATDTQYF
TRBV4-1,TRBJ1-2,CASSQAGEIYGYTF
TRBV5-8,TRBJ1-2,CASSTHGGPGYTF
TRBV5-1,TRBJ2-4,CASSLLPPLRELAKNIQYF
TRBV6-5,TRBJ1-1,CASSRGQMSGGGAFF
TRBV27,TRBJ1-1,CASSLFGQNEAFF
TRBV13,TRBJ2-7,CASSLAGGLGSYEQYF